These 12 T cell receptor beta chains were sequenced from one sample in a study of T cell responses to AZD1222 COVID-19 vaccine. Measured with immunoSEQ multiplex PCR; TCRdb has only the in-frame clones, and not every one. The repertoire includes 140,000 to 150,000 clones, roughly 89% of them detected once, and 4% to 6% sits in the top ten. The sample in question was peripheral blood, obtained on day 0 of AZD1222 vaccination. The receptors originated from an adult in good health.

The chain joins TRBV19 to TRBJ2-5; the match to TRBD1 covers 10 bases. The junction had 12 bases not matched to a gene; V was cut back by 2 bases and J by 6 bases. Germline V gene lookup returns CDR1 LNHDA and CDR2 SQIVND (reference sequence). The CDR3 is made up of 17 amino acids. The chain's CDR3 is CASSIRGTGASHQTQYF. The CDR3 DNA follows: TGTGCCAGTAGTATACGGGGGACAGGGGCAAGCCATCAGACCCAGTACTTC.

The chain has TRBV19 and TRBJ2-3; the D gene is possibly TRBD2 (6 bases). Trimming left V 1 base short and J 2 bases short, with 10 bases between. There are 15 residues in the CDR3. Germline CDR1 LNHDA, CDR2 SQIVND (reference sequence). The CDR3 loop reads CASSIAEGPTDTQYF. In DNA form, the CDR3 reads TGTGCCAGTAGTATAGCGGAGGGCCCCACAGATACGCAGTATTTT.

The chain employs TRBV9 and TRBJ2-1; 14 positions match TRBD2. Germline V gene lookup returns CDR1 SGDLS and CDR2 YYNGEE. J was trimmed by 5 bases and V by 0 bases; bases with no gene match: 7. The CDR3 runs to 18 residues. The DNA for the CDR3 is TGTGCCAGCAGCGTAGAAACGACTAGCGGGAGGGCCCACAATGAGCAGTTCTTC. Translating it yields CASSVETTSGRAHNEQFF.

Note on this clone: The sample holds other DNA sequences that translate to the same CDR3. This rearrangement joins TRBV19 to TRBJ2-7, with 7 bases fitting TRBD1. The CDR3 contains 15 residues. The germline gives CDR1 LNHDA, CDR2 SQIVND (reference sequence). V shed 3 bases, J shed 6 bases, and the junction held 11 bases outside the gene matches. CDR3 in DNA: TGTGCCAGTAGTATTAGTGAGACAGGGTATGCCGAGCAGTACTTC. Translated: CASSISETGYAEQYF.

The V and J genes are TRBV28 and TRBJ2-6, with D uncertain. CDR3 length: 15 residues. Germline V gene data show CDR1 as MDHEN and CDR2 as SYDVKM. V shed 4 bases and J shed 1 base, with 8 bases lying between them. CDR3 in DNA: TGTGCCAGCAGTTCGTTGGGTTCTGGGGCCAACGTCCTGACTTTC. Protein sequence: CASSSLGSGANVLTF.

The CDR3 here is CASSRSTTTNTEAFF. The CDR3 DNA reads TGTGCCAGCAGTCGATCGACTACAACAAACACTGAAGCTTTCTTT. The chain combines TRBV7-2 with TRBJ1-1; D ambiguous. V was clipped by 6 bases and J by 2 bases, with 16 bases between them. This CDR3 region has 15 residues. Germline assignment: CDR1 SGHTA and CDR2 FQGNSA.

The CDR3 coding sequence is TGCGCCAGCAGCTCACTACAGGGAGCTGAAGCTTTCTTT. Translation gives CASSSLQGAEAFF. The V and J genes are TRBV5-1 and TRBJ1-1; D may be TRBD1 (6 bases). The CDR3 loop spans 13 amino acids. Germline V gives CDR1 SGHRS, CDR2 YFSETQ. Trimming removed 3 bases from V and 6 bases from J, with 12 bases in between.

This sequence joins TRBV6-6 and TRBJ2-7; weak D call: TRBD1 (6 bases). The CDR3 covers 13 residues. Trimming left V 5 bases short and J 2 bases short, with 10 bases between. Germline CDR1 and CDR2: MNHNY and SVGAGI (reference sequence). The CDR3, as DNA: TGTGCCAGCAGTATATCAGGGGCCTACGAGCAGTACTTC. Translated: CASSISGAYEQYF.

The gene calls are TRBV19 and TRBJ1-5, with D possibly TRBD1 on 6 matching bases. This CDR3 has 16 residues. Germline CDR1 reads LNHDA; CDR2 reads SQIVND (reference sequence). Trimming removed 6 bases from V and 0 bases from J, with 15 bases in between. As DNA, the CDR3 is TGTGCCAGTAGGTTTTCTCAGGGGAATAGCAATCAGCCCCAGCATTTT. The encoded protein is CASRFSQGNSNQPQHF.

This chain joins TRBV28 and TRBJ2-1; no definite D call. This CDR3 has 11 residues. The V and J ends lost 8 bases and 9 bases respectively, with 11 bases between them. The germline V gene has CDR1 MDHEN and CDR2 SYDVKM. CDR3 residues: CASGEGREQFF. For the CDR3, the DNA is TGTGCCAGCGGGGAAGGGCGTGAGCAGTTCTTC.

The V gene is TRBV12-3 or TRBV12-4, the J gene TRBJ1-1; maybe TRBD1 (5 bases). The CDR3 sequence is 13 residues long. V lost 5 bases and J lost 10, with 17 bases in between. The DNA for the CDR3 is TGTGCCAGCAGTCCCCTCTCCAGGGCCGCAGCTTTCTTT. Translation gives CASSPLSRAAAFF.

V and J are TRBV12-3 or TRBV12-4 and TRBJ2-3; 7 bases line up with TRBD2. Trimming cost V 3 bases and J 14 bases; bases outside gene matches: 8. The length of the CDR3 is 12 residues. CDR3 loop: CASSFMTSSRYF. CDR3 nucleotides: TGTGCCAGCAGTTTCATGACTAGCTCCCGGTATTTT.